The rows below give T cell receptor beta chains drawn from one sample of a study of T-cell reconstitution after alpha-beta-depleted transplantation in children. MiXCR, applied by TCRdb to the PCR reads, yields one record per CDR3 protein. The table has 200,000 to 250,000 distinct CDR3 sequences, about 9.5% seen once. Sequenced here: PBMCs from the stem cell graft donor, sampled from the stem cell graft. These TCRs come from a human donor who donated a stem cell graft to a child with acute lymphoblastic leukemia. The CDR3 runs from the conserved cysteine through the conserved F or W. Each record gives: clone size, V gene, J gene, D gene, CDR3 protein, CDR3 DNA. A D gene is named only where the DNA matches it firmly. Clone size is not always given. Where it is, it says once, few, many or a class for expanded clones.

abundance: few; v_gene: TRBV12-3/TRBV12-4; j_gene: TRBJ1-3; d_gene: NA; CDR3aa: CASSSTGARDTTIYF; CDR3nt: TGTGCCAGCAGTTCCACCGGGGCAAGGGATACCACCATATATTTT
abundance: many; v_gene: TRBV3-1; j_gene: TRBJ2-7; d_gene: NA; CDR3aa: CASANRGPGAYEQYF; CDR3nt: TGTGCCAGCGCAAACAGGGGCCCGGGGGCCTACGAGCAGTACTTC
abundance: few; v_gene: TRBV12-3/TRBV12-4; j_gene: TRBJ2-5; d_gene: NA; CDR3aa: CASSLRGRLETQYF; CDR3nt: TGTGCCAGCAGTTTACGGGGAAGGTTAGAGACCCAGTACTTC
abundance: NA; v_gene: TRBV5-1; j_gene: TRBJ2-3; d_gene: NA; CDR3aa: CASSSDSSSTDTQYF; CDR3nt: TGCGCCAGCAGCTCAGACAGTTCTAGCACAGATACGCAGTATTTT
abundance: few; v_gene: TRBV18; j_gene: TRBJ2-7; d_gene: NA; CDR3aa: CASSPSSYYDSYEQYF; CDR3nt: TGTGCCAGCTCACCCTCTAGCTACTATGACTCCTACGAGCAGTACTTC
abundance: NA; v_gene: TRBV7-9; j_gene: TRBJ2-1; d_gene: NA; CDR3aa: CAYQAGAYNEQFF; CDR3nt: TGTGCCTATCAGGCAGGCGCCTACAATGAGCAGTTCTTC
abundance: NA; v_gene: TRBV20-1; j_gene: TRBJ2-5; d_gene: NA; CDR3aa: CSARGDQLETQYF; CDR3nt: TGCAGTGCTAGAGGGGACCAGTTGGAGACCCAGTACTTC
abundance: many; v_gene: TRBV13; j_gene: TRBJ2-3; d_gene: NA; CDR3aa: CASSLGRLEGHTQYF; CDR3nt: TGTGCCAGCAGCTTAGGCCGACTGGAAGGGCATACGCAGTATTTT
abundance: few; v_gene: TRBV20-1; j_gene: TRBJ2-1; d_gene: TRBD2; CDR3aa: CSAIRTSGSYNEQFF; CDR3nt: TGCAGTGCCATACGGACTAGCGGATCCTACAATGAGCAGTTCTTC
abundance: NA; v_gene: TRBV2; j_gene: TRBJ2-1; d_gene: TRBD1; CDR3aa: CATGQGSSYNEQFF; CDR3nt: TGTGCCACCGGACAGGGGAGCTCCTACAATGAGCAGTTCTTC